This TCR beta chain was sequenced in a study of CXCR3-negative and CXCR3-positive naive CD8 T cells. UMI-labeled TRB cDNA libraries were prepared by 5' RACE. From its re-call of the 5' RACE reads, TCRdb lists each CDR3 protein once, without DNA. This sample's table has 30,000 to 40,000 distinct CDR3 sequences. This CDR3 comprises 17 residues. CDR1 DFQATT and CDR2 SNEGSKA come from the germline V gene (reference sequence). The chain carries TRBV20-1 and TRBJ2-1. The TCR originated in a human donor in good health. Some clones in this sample may be carry-over from other donors' samples. Sequencing used memory CD8+ T cells from blood. The CDR3: CSARDRGAADLYNEQFF.